This T cell receptor (beta chain) is drawn from a study of technical replicates of blood from several donors. Method: immunoSEQ multiplex PCR; TCRdb's copy keeps in-frame clones and lacks some. The table lists about 44,000 clones, 90% to 97% of them singletons. This CDR3 has 15 amino acids. The germline CDR1 and CDR2 sequences are MDHEN and SYDVKM. V was pared by 6 bases and J by 0 bases, with 12 bases between. Sequenced input: T cells isolated from PBMCs. V and J are TRBV28 and TRBJ1-5; tentatively, D is TRBD1 (6 bases). This clonotype was obtained from a human donor in good health. The CDR3 loop is CASSLGQFSNQPQHF. The CDR3 DNA sequence: TGTGCCAGCAGCCTCGGACAGTTTAGCAATCAGCCCCAGCATTTT.